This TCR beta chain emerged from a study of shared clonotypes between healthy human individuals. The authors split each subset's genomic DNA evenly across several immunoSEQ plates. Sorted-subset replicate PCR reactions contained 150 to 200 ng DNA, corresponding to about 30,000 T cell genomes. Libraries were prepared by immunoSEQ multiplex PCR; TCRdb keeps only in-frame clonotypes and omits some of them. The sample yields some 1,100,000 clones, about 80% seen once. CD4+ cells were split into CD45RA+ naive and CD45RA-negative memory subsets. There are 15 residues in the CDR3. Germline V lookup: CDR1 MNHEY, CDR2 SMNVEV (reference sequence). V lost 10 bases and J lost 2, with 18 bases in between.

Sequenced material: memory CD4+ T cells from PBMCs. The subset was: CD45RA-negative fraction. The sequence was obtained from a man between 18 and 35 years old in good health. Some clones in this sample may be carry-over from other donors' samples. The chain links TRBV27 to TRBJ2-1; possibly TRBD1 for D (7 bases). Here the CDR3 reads CATALRGDAYNEQFF. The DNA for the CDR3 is TGTGCCACCGCTCTCAGGGGGGATGCCTACAATGAGCAGTTCTTC.